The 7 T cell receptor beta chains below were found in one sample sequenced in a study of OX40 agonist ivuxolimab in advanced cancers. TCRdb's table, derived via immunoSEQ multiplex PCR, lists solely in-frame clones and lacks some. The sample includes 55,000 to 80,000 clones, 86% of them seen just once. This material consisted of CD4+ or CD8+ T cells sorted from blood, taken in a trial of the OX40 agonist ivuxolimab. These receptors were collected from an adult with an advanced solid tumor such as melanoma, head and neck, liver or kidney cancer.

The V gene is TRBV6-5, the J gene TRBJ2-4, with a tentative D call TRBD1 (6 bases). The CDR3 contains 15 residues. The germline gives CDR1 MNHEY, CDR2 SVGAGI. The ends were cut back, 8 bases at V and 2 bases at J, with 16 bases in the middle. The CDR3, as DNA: TGTGCCAGCTGGTCCCCAGGGGATCCCAAAAACATTCAGTACTTC. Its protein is CASWSPGDPKNIQYF.

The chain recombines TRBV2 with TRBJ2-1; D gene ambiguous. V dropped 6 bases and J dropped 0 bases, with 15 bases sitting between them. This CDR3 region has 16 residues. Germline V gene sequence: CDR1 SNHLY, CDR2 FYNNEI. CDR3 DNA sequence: TGTGCCAGCAGCAGCCCAGATGTGGGCTCCTACAATGAGCAGTTCTTC. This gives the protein CASSSPDVGSYNEQFF.

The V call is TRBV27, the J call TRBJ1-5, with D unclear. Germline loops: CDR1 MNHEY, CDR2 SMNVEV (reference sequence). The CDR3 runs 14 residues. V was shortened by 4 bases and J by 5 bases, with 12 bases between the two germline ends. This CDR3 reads CASSSTRSYQPQHF. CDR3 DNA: TGTGCCAGCAGTTCAACCAGGAGTTATCAGCCCCAGCATTTT.

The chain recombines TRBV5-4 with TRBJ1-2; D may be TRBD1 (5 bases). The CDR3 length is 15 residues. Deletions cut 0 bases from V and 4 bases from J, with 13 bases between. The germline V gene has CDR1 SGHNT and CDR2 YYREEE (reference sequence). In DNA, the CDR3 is TGTGCCAGCAGCTTGGTGGGCAGGGAACCCTATGGCTACACCTTC. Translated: CASSLVGREPYGYTF.

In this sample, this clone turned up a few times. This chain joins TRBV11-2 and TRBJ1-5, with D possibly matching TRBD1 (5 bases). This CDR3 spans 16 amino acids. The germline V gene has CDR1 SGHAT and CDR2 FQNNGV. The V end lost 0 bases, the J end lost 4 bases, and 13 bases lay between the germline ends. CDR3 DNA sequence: TGTGCCAGCAGCTTAGAATGGGGCCCAGATAATCAGCCCCAGCATTTT. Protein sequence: CASSLEWGPDNQPQHF.

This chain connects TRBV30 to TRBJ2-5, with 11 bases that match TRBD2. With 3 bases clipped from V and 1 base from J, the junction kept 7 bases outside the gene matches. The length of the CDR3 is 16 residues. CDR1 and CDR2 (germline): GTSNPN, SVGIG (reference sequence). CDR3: CAWSAPGLAAQETQYF. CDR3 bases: TGTGCCTGGAGCGCGCCGGGACTAGCGGCCCAAGAGACCCAGTACTTC.

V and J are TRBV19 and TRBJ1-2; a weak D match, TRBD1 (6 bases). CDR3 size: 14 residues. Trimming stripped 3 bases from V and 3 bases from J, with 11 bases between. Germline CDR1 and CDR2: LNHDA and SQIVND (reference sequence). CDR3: CASSIRDTYYGYTF. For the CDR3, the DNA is TGTGCCAGTAGTATTCGGGACACCTACTATGGCTACACCTTC.